These 4 T cell receptor beta chains originate from one sample sequenced in a study of cytomegalovirus exposure and HLA in healthy donors. The study ran its PCR with 60 Vbeta and 13 Jbeta primers. Data came from immunoSEQ multiplex PCR; TCRdb stores just in-frame clones and leaves some out. The table has about 120,000 clones, roughly 65% seen once. The sequencing sample was made of PBMCs. The origin of the receptors is a man aged 35 to 55 in good health and CMV-seropositive.

V and J are TRBV10-2 and TRBJ1-1; D is possibly TRBD1 (6 bases). This CDR3 is built from 15 residues. The ends were cut back, 7 bases at V and 4 bases at J, with 19 bases in the middle. Germline-derived CDR1 and CDR2 are WSHSY and SAAADI. The chain's CDR3 is CASTADMGGGTEAFF. As DNA, the CDR3 is TGCGCCAGCACTGCAGACATGGGAGGGGGCACTGAAGCTTTCTTT.

The V call is TRBV5-6, the J call TRBJ1-6; D gene unclear. CDR1 SGHDT and CDR2 YYEEEE come from the germline V gene. This CDR3 has 15 residues. V lost 1 base to trimming and J lost 4 bases, with 9 bases between them. The chain's CDR3 is CASSLLAGYNSPLHF. Written as DNA, the CDR3 is TGTGCCAGCAGCTTGTTGGCAGGTTATAATTCACCCCTCCACTTT.

The chain joins TRBV14 to TRBJ2-6; TRBD1 matches at 7 bases. There are 19 residues in the CDR3. V lost 4 bases, J lost 4 bases, and 16 bases stayed unmatched. The germline gives CDR1 SGHDN, CDR2 FVKESK. The CDR3 coding sequence is TGTGCCAGCAGCCCCGGGACAGCCGAACGGATTTTCGGGGCCAACGTCCTGACTTTC. Translated, it gives CASSPGTAERIFGANVLTF.

The chain combines TRBV7-3 with TRBJ1-6, with unresolved D. Trimming cost V 2 bases and J 7 bases, with 6 bases left between them. Germline values: CDR1 SGHTA, CDR2 FQGTGA. CDR3 size: 13 residues. The DNA for the CDR3 is TGTGCCAGCAGCTTATCGGAGAATTCACCCCTCCACTTT. It yields the protein CASSLSENSPLHF.